The text below deals with one TCR beta chain. The data stem from a study of blood T cell repertoires in COVID-19. Profiling relied on immunoSEQ multiplex PCR, and the TCRdb table lists in-frame clones only, not all of them. This sample yields just over 150,000 clones, of which around 93% are seen a single time; 4.5% to 5.5% belongs to the top ten. This CDR3 is built from 13 residues. Per the germline V gene, CDR1 is LGHDT and CDR2 is YNNKEL (reference sequence). Trimming pared 5 bases from V and 5 bases from J, leaving 13 bases between. This receptor was obtained from a woman aged 50 to 60 with acute or convalescent COVID-19. Sample: peripheral blood. This chain joins TRBV3-1 (or the pseudogene TRBV3-2) and TRBJ2-7; possibly TRBD2 for D (6 bases). This chain's CDR3 is CASSAEGIDEQYF. CDR3 bases: TGTGCCAGCAGCGCGGAGGGGATAGACGAGCAGTACTTC.